This entry lists 29 T cell receptor beta chains sequenced from one sample in a study of T cells in Graves' hyperthyroidism and ophthalmopathy. Researchers amplified the TCR beta CDR3 regions from RNA transcripts. In the first-round RT-PCR of the TCR CDR3, the HTBI primer set was used. A single record per CDR3 protein comes from TCRdb applying MiXCR to the multiplex PCR reads. The sample comprises about 290,000 distinct CDR3 sequences, approximately 12% of which are singletons, and 7% to 8.5% rests with the top ten. Sample: blood. These receptors were obtained from a woman aged 25 to 39 with Graves' hyperthyroidism that later progressed to Graves' ophthalmopathy.

The rearrangement links TRBV28 to TRBJ1-5; 9 bases are shared with TRBD1. Germline V gene lookup returns CDR1 MDHEN and CDR2 SYDVKM. The CDR3 extends over 18 amino acids. Trimming took 1 base from V and 2 from J; bases not matched to a gene: 9. The CDR3 sequence: CASSLLNWGTGRNQPQHF. DNA of the CDR3: TGTGCCAGCAGTTTATTGAATTGGGGGACAGGGCGCAATCAGCCCCAGCATTTT. Full variable domain (outside the CDR3, taken from reference TRBV28 and TRBJ1-5): DVKVTQSSRYLVKRTGEKVFLECVQDMDHENMFWYRQDPGLGLRLIYFSYDVKMKEKGDIPEGYSVSREKKERFSLILESASTNQTSMYLCASSLLNWGTGRNQPQHFGDGTRLSIL.

The chain combines TRBV4-1 with TRBJ2-1; 7 bases map to TRBD2. The V segment lost 2 bases and the J segment 7 bases; nucleotides outside the gene matches: 17. The CDR3 covers 18 residues. Germline loops: CDR1 MGHRA, CDR2 YSYEKL. CDR3 region: CASSQSGLSSGGVNEQFF. As DNA, the CDR3 is TGCGCCAGCAGCCAAAGCGGTTTGTCGTCGGGAGGAGTGAATGAGCAGTTCTTC.

This chain uses TRBV6-1 with TRBJ1-2; no firm D call. The CDR3 runs 14 residues. Germline-derived CDR1 and CDR2 are MNHNS and SASEGT. V was clipped by 6 bases and J by 8 bases, with 19 bases between them. The CDR3 nucleotides read TGTGCCAGCAGAACTAACACAGCTCCAGGAGGCTACACCTTC. Its translation is CASRTNTAPGGYTF.

The chain links TRBV19 to TRBJ1-5, with TRBD1 matching 7 bases. Losses at the gene ends were 3 bases for V and 4 bases for J; bases not matched to a gene: 6. The length of the CDR3 is 15 residues. Germline V gene sequence: CDR1 LNHDA, CDR2 SQIVND (reference sequence). This chain's CDR3 is CASSMGTALNQPQHF. CDR3 coding DNA: TGTGCCAGTAGTATGGGGACAGCTCTTAATCAGCCCCAGCATTTT.

This clonotype was detected many times. V gene TRBV12-3 or TRBV12-4 combines with J gene TRBJ1-2, with no clear D. The CDR3 length is 12 residues. Trimming pared 6 bases from V and 8 bases from J, leaving 13 bases between. CDR3 amino acids: CASSRSYFGYTF. The CDR3, as DNA: TGTGCCAGCAGCCGATCCTATTTCGGCTACACCTTC.

This clonotype was picked up many times. The chain carries TRBV6-2 or TRBV6-3 and TRBJ2-5; 10 bases agree with TRBD2. The CDR3 covers 15 residues. CDR1 is MNHEY and CDR2 is SVGEGT in the germline V gene. J gave up 4 bases and V 2 bases, and 4 bases lay outside the gene matches. The CDR3 bases are TGTGCCAGCAGTTACGGAGCGGGAGGGGGAGAGACCCAGTACTTC. It translates to CASSYGAGGGETQYF.

The genes are TRBV29-1 and TRBJ2-1; 8 bases are a match to TRBD1. Losses at the gene ends were 5 bases for V and 6 bases for J; bases not matched to a gene: 9. From germline, CDR1 is SQVTM and CDR2 ANQGSEA. This CDR3 spans 14 amino acids. This chain's CDR3 is CSVWSGDRGNEQFF. The CDR3 DNA is TGCAGCGTTTGGAGTGGAGACAGGGGCAATGAGCAGTTCTTC.

Many counts were recorded for this clonotype. The CDR3 region is CSARTLDSSSYNEQFF. The CDR3 region has the DNA TGCAGTGCTAGAACCCTTGACTCGAGCTCCTACAATGAGCAGTTCTTC. This chain links TRBV20-1 with TRBJ2-1; no clear D gene. Germline CDR1 and CDR2: DFQATT and SNEGSKA (reference sequence). V was shortened by 2 bases and J by 0 bases, with 14 bases between the two germline ends. The CDR3 covers 16 residues.

This chain joins TRBV7-3 and TRBJ2-3; D gene unclear. The V end lost 5 bases, the J end lost 5 bases, and 11 bases lay between the germline ends. CDR3 length: 13 amino acids. CDR1 and CDR2 (germline): SGHTA, FQGTGA. CDR3: CASSPPGLDTQYF. In DNA, the CDR3 is TGTGCCAGCAGCCCCCCGGGTCTAGATACGCAGTATTTT.

The chain is built from TRBV11-2 and TRBJ2-3; D is uncertain. The V gene lost 0 bases and the J gene lost 7 bases, with 8 bases spanning the gap. The CDR3 contains 13 residues. Germline CDR1 reads SGHAT; CDR2 reads FQNNGV. Here the CDR3 reads CASSLDVANTQYF. The CDR3, as DNA: TGTGCCAGCAGCTTAGATGTGGCCAATACGCAGTATTTT.

This clonotype was recorded at least ten times. The chain employs TRBV7-2 and TRBJ1-1, with 8 bases identical to TRBD1. Germline CDR1 is SGHTA and CDR2 is FQGNSA. Trimming took 5 bases from V and 3 from J; bases not matched to a gene: 2. The CDR3 spans 13 residues. CDR3 region: CASSQTGDTEAFF. The CDR3, as DNA: TGTGCCAGCAGCCAGACAGGGGACACTGAAGCTTTCTTT.

The table lists this clonotype with many counts. This chain connects TRBV6-5 to TRBJ1-1, with D hard to call. Trimming took off 2 bases at V and 1 base at J, with 17 bases between the two ends. Germline V gene lookup returns CDR1 MNHEY and CDR2 SVGAGI. The CDR3 consists of 17 residues. CDR3 DNA: TGTGCCAGCAGTTACACCCTTCATATCAGGAAGAACACTGAAGCTTTCTTT. It encodes CASSYTLHIRKNTEAFF.

There are many counts of this clonotype. The chain links TRBV2 to TRBJ1-2; no clear D gene. Deletions cut 0 bases from V and 8 bases from J, with 7 bases between. The CDR3 is made up of 12 amino acids. Germline CDR1 SNHLY, CDR2 FYNNEI. DNA of the CDR3: TGTGCCAGCAGTGAAGCCGGTAGAGGCTACACCTTC. This gives the protein CASSEAGRGYTF.

This clonotype has a count of ten or more. This chain links TRBV13 with TRBJ1-1, with D hard to call. V lost 4 bases to trimming and J lost 3 bases, with 9 bases between them. The germline CDR1 and CDR2 sequences are PRHDT and FYEKMQ (reference sequence). This CDR3 spans 13 amino acids. Here the CDR3 reads CASSWQSDTEAFF. In DNA form, the CDR3 reads TGTGCCAGCAGCTGGCAGAGCGACACTGAAGCTTTCTTT.

This clonotype was counted ten times or more. The chain links TRBV7-2 to TRBJ2-1; 8 bases are a match to TRBD1. V shed 5 bases and J 12 bases; nucleotides not matched to a gene: 6. Germline loops: CDR1 SGHTA, CDR2 FQGNSA. This CDR3 spans 12 amino acids. Here the CDR3 DNA reads TGTGCCAGCAGCCCACGGACAGGGAGGCAGTTCTTC. Protein sequence: CASSPRTGRQFF.

This clonotype was seen ten or more times. Here the CDR3 DNA reads TGTGCCACCAGCGGGATAACGTACAATGAGCAGTTCTTC. Translation: CATSGITYNEQFF. The chain combines TRBV15 with TRBJ2-1; D remains ambiguous. CDR3 size: 13 residues. V lost 5 bases and J lost 4, with 9 bases in between. Per germline, CDR1 LNHNV and CDR2 YYDKDF (reference sequence).

To note about this clonotype: This clone may be a read error of a much larger clone one base away. Given the absence of the conserved phenylalanine or tryptophan at the CDR3 end, a read error is likely. The chain joins TRBV20-1 to TRBJ1-2; no clear D gene. The CDR3 is made up of 14 amino acids. The V end lost 3 bases, the J end lost 3 bases, and 14 bases lay between the germline ends. In germline, CDR1 is DFQATT, CDR2 SNEGSKA (reference sequence). CDR3 nucleotide sequence: TGCAGTGCTAGGGAATTAGGCAGAGACTATGGCTACACCCTC. It yields the protein CSARELGRDYGYTL.

This clonotype has a handful of counts. The rearrangement uses TRBV4-3 and TRBJ2-1, with 7 bases identical to TRBD2. The CDR3 is 18 residues long. After removal of 4 bases from V and 5 bases from J, the junction contained 17 bases not matched to a gene. The germline gives CDR1 LGHNA, CDR2 YSLEER. For the CDR3, the DNA is TGCGCCAGCAGCCCCCAGAGGACTCTCGCGGGGGTCCACAATGAGCAGTTCTTC. Its translation: CASSPQRTLAGVHNEQFF.

V is TRBV4-3 and J is TRBJ2-2; 7 bases are a match to TRBD2. With 0 bases clipped from V and 6 bases from J, the junction kept 4 bases outside the gene matches. Germline CDR1 LGHNA, CDR2 YSLEER. The CDR3 has 15 residues. The CDR3 DNA is TGCGCCAGCAGCCAAGAAGGGAGGGCCTCCGGGGAGCTGTTTTTT. This sequence encodes CASSQEGRASGELFF.

This clonotype was seen more than once but under ten times. The chain uses TRBV7-9 and TRBJ1-2; D gene uncertain. Trimming shortened V by 1 base and J by 2 bases, and 11 bases separated the two germline ends. The CDR3 covers 15 residues. The germline gives CDR1 SEHNR, CDR2 FQNEAQ (reference sequence). CDR3 sequence reads: CASSLDSSWNYGYTF. Written as DNA, the CDR3 is TGTGCCAGCAGCTTAGATTCGAGTTGGAACTATGGCTACACCTTC.

In this sample, this clonotype turned up many times. The chain links TRBV6-1 to TRBJ1-2; 7 bases are shared with TRBD1. The junction had 8 bases not matched to a gene; V was cut back by 6 bases and J by 7 bases. The CDR3 totals 13 residues. Germline CDR1 reads MNHNS; CDR2 reads SASEGT. CDR3 sequence (DNA): TGTGCCAGCAGGCTTACAGGGGTCGGTGGCTACACCTTC. Its protein is CASRLTGVGGYTF.

In this sample, this clonotype turned up many times. The genes are TRBV12-3 or TRBV12-4 and TRBJ1-2; 7 bases fit TRBD1. J lost 7 bases, V lost 5 bases, and 1 base had no gene match. CDR3 size: 11 residues. CDR3 protein: CASSRDSGYTF. The CDR3 DNA is TGTGCCAGCAGTCGGGACAGTGGCTACACCTTC.

On this clonotype: Compared with germline, one end of the junction differs, possibly owing to a read error. The chain is built from TRBV9 and TRBJ2-2, with D possibly matching TRBD2 (5 bases). The CDR3 runs to 17 residues. CDR1 and CDR2 from the germline V gene are SGDLS and YYNGEE. Here the CDR3 DNA reads TGTGCCAGCAGCGTAGATCGGACGGACCCGAACACCGGGGAGCTGTTGTTT. Protein sequence: CASSVDRTDPNTGELLF.

This clonotype was detected ten times or more. V and J are TRBV7-2 and TRBJ2-1, with no clear D. Germline V gives CDR1 SGHTA, CDR2 FQGNSA. V dropped 4 bases and J dropped 5 bases, with 12 bases sitting between them. The CDR3 consists of 14 residues. The CDR3 protein is CASSYPRTNNEQFF. The DNA of the CDR3 is TGTGCCAGCAGCTACCCTAGGACGAACAATGAGCAGTTCTTC.

The V gene is TRBV20-1, the J gene TRBJ2-7; D is ambiguous. Germline V gene lookup returns CDR1 DFQATT and CDR2 SNEGSKA (reference sequence). The germline V and J ends were trimmed by 3 bases and 5 bases, with 23 bases remaining between them. The CDR3 totals 16 residues. The CDR3 region is CSASSASTSTPDEQYF. CDR3 sequence (DNA): TGCAGTGCTAGTAGTGCCAGCACCTCAACCCCCGACGAGCAGTACTTC.

This clonotype was counted ten times or more. V gene TRBV4-2 combines with J gene TRBJ2-5; D remains unclear. There are 13 residues in the CDR3. V lost 0 bases and J lost 0, with 2 bases in between. Germline V gene data show CDR1 as LGHNA and CDR2 as YNFKEQ. For the CDR3, the DNA is TGTGCCAGCAGCCAAGACCACCAAGAGACCCAGTACTTC. Amino acid sequence: CASSQDHQETQYF.

At least ten counts were recorded for this clonotype. The rearrangement links TRBV7-8 to TRBJ2-3; D gene uncertain. The CDR3 covers 14 residues. Germline lookup yields CDR1 SGHVS and CDR2 FQNEAQ. The ends were cut back, 6 bases at V and 3 bases at J, with 13 bases in the middle. Here the CDR3 DNA reads TGTGCCAGCAGTACCTGGGATCTTACAGATACGCAGTATTTT. Translated, it gives CASSTWDLTDTQYF.

This clonotype was seen at least ten times. The chain has TRBV24-1 and TRBJ1-1; D gene uncertain. The CDR3 runs 13 residues. The V and J ends lost 9 bases and 2 bases respectively, with 12 bases between them. Germline V gene sequence: CDR1 KGHDR, CDR2 SFDVKD. The CDR3 sequence: CATRGGINTEAFF. Written as DNA, the CDR3 is TGTGCCACCCGAGGCGGGATAAACACTGAAGCTTTCTTT.

This clonotype appeared many times. V gene TRBV28 combines with J gene TRBJ1-1; 8 nucleotides align to TRBD1. This CDR3 region has 15 residues. Per germline, CDR1 MDHEN and CDR2 SYDVKM. Trimming removed 7 bases from V and 1 base from J; junction bases left unmatched: 8. The chain's CDR3 is CASTPQGARNTEAFF. CDR3 bases: TGTGCCAGCACTCCTCAGGGGGCGCGGAACACTGAAGCTTTCTTT.